The next 15 T cell receptor beta chains were all read from a single sample in a study of lymphopenia after photon versus proton radiotherapy. The assay was immunoSEQ multiplex PCR, and TCRdb's table has in-frame clones only and misses some. The sample yields tens of thousands of clones, around 83% seen once. The input for sequencing was peripheral blood, taken from a patient treated with proton-based radiotherapy. These receptors originate from a woman aged 70-85 years with pancreatic cancer.

The genes are TRBV19 and TRBJ2-7; possible D gene TRBD2, 5 bases. The germline gives CDR1 LNHDA, CDR2 SQIVND (reference sequence). Trimming stripped 6 bases from V and 0 bases from J, with 15 bases between. The CDR3 extends over 15 amino acids. The CDR3 is CASRSSPGNSYEQYF. The CDR3 DNA reads as TGTGCCAGTAGGTCGAGTCCGGGGAACTCCTACGAGCAGTACTTC.

For the CDR3, the DNA is TGTGCCACCAGACAGGACCCCTACAATGAGCAGTTCTTC. Amino acids: CATRQDPYNEQFF. This chain links TRBV6-6 with TRBJ2-1; a weak D match, TRBD1 (6 bases). Trimming took off 10 bases at V and 2 bases at J, with 12 bases between the two ends. Germline V gene lookup returns CDR1 MNHNY and CDR2 SVGAGI (reference sequence). The CDR3 loop spans 13 amino acids.

CDR3 bases: TGTGCCAGCAGCTATCCGGGACTAGCGGTCACAGATACGCAGTATTTT. It codes for CASSYPGLAVTDTQYF. This chain connects TRBV7-2 to TRBJ2-3; 11 bases are shared with TRBD2. The germline V gene encodes CDR1 SGHTA and CDR2 FQGNSA. V lost 4 bases and J lost 2; bases outside the gene matches: 5. CDR3 length equals 16 residues. The full variable domain, in which reference TRBV7-2 and TRBJ2-3 provide the parts outside the CDR3, is GAGVSQSPSNKVTEKGKDVELRCDPISGHTALYWYRQSLGQGLEFLIYFQGNSAPDKSGLPSDRFSAERTGGSVSTLTIQRTQQEDSAVYLCASSYPGLAVTDTQYFGPGTRLTVL.

The J gene is TRBJ1-2, the V gene TRBV28; D is perhaps TRBD1 (6 bases). This CDR3 contains 15 residues. V lost 7 bases to trimming and J lost 2 bases, with 17 bases between them. Germline-derived CDR1 and CDR2 are MDHEN and SYDVKM. Here the CDR3 reads CASTSYRVRNYGYTF. CDR3 DNA sequence: TGTGCCAGCACCTCTTACAGGGTTAGGAACTATGGCTACACCTTC.

This chain uses TRBV2 with TRBJ2-1, with D unresolved. Germline loops: CDR1 SNHLY, CDR2 FYNNEI. V was trimmed by 11 bases and J by 0 bases, leaving 11 bases between them. The CDR3 extends over 13 amino acids. CDR3 sequence reads: CAGQENSYNEQFF. CDR3 nucleotide sequence: TGTGCCGGCCAAGAAAACTCCTACAATGAGCAGTTCTTC. The full variable domain, completed using reference TRBV2 and TRBJ2-1, is EPEVTQTPSHQVTQMGQEVILRCVPISNHLYFYWYRQILGQKVEFLVSFYNNEISEKSEIFDDQFSVERPDGSNFTLKIRSTKLEDSAMYFCAGQENSYNEQFFGPGTRLTVL.

The J gene is TRBJ1-5, the V gene TRBV6-1; D unresolved. The germline CDR1 and CDR2 sequences are MNHNS and SASEGT. The CDR3 is 14 amino acids. Trimming stripped 0 bases from V and 4 bases from J, with 7 bases between. CDR3: CASSEARRNQPQHF. CDR3 in DNA: TGTGCCAGCAGTGAAGCGCGCAGGAATCAGCCCCAGCATTTT.

This chain connects TRBV5-1 to TRBJ1-3; D remains unclear. V was pared by 4 bases and J by 0 bases, with 11 bases between. The V gene's germline CDR1 is SGHRS and CDR2 YFSETQ. The CDR3 has 15 amino acids. The CDR3: CASSPPASSGNTIYF. In DNA form, the CDR3 reads TGCGCCAGCAGCCCTCCGGCCAGCTCTGGAAACACCATATATTTT.

The chain links TRBV16 to TRBJ1-6; 11 bases match TRBD1. The length of the CDR3 is 15 residues. With V trimmed by 1 base and J by 10 bases, 3 bases remained unmatched. Per the germline V gene, CDR1 is KGHSY and CDR2 is FQNENV. This CDR3 reads CASSQWDRGSSPLHF. The DNA of the CDR3 is TGTGCCAGCAGCCAATGGGACAGGGGGTCGTCACCCCTCCACTTT.

This clone has more than one count but fewer than ten. The V and J genes are TRBV7-9 and TRBJ2-5; D remains ambiguous. The V and J ends lost 2 bases and 4 bases respectively, with 8 bases between them. CDR1 is SEHNR and CDR2 is FQNEAQ in the germline V gene (reference sequence). The CDR3 is made up of 13 amino acids. The CDR3 loop is CASSLTSTETQYF. The DNA for the CDR3 is TGTGCCAGCAGCTTAACCAGCACAGAGACCCAGTACTTC. Filled out from reference TRBV7-9 and TRBJ2-5, the complete variable domain reads DTGVSQNPRHKITKRGQNVTFRCDPISEHNRLYWYRQTLGQGPEFLTYFQNEAQLEKSRLLSDRFSAERPKGSFSTLEIQRTEQGDSAMYLCASSLTSTETQYFGPGTRLLVL.

This clone was observed a single time. The CDR3 spells CARSLRRPQFWANEKLFF. CDR3 in DNA: TGTGCCAGAAGCTTGCGCCGGCCCCAGTTTTGGGCTAATGAAAAACTGTTTTTT. This chain links TRBV5-3 with TRBJ1-4; the D is unclear. TRBV5-3 belongs to the ORF category, with a function that is uncertain. Trimming pared 1 base from V and 3 bases from J, leaving 19 bases between. CDR3 length: 18 amino acids.

The V gene is TRBV12-5, the J gene TRBJ2-5; no clear D gene. The germline gives CDR1 LGHNT, CDR2 FRNRAP. The germline V and J ends were trimmed by 1 base and 7 bases, with 1 base remaining between them. The CDR3 totals 10 residues. The CDR3 sequence is CASGLGTQYF. The DNA of the CDR3 is TGTGCTAGTGGTTTGGGGACCCAGTACTTC. Drawing the rest from reference TRBV12-5 and TRBJ2-5, the complete variable domain is DARVTQTPRHKVTEMGQEVTMRCQPILGHNTVFWYRQTMMQGLELLAYFRNRAPLDDSGMPKDRFSAEMPDATLATLKIQPSEPRDSAVYFCASGLGTQYFGPGTRLLVL.

The genes are TRBV6-5 and TRBJ2-2; no clear D. The germline V gene encodes CDR1 MNHEY and CDR2 SVGAGI. This CDR3 has 14 residues. The V gene lost 0 bases and the J gene lost 2 bases, with 4 bases spanning the gap. The CDR3 is CASSYSVNTGELFF. CDR3 DNA sequence: TGTGCCAGCAGTTACTCCGTTAACACCGGGGAGCTGTTTTTT.

The CDR3 coding sequence is TGTGCCAGCAGTTACTCCGCGATTAAGGGGAGAGGAGCTTTCTTT. It yields the protein CASSYSAIKGRGAFF. The rearrangement uses TRBV6-5 and TRBJ1-1; D may be TRBD1 (5 bases). Trimming took off 0 bases at V and 10 bases at J, with 18 bases between the two ends. The CDR3 spans 15 residues. CDR1 is MNHEY, CDR2 SVGAGI, per germline.

This clone occurred a few times. The chain recombines TRBV7-8 with TRBJ2-2, with 7 bases aligning to TRBD2. This CDR3 spans 16 amino acids. The junction had 7 bases not matched to a gene; V was cut back by 5 bases and J by 1 base. CDR1 SGHVS and CDR2 FQNEAQ come from the germline V gene. This CDR3 is CASSPRTRGNTGELFF. DNA of the CDR3: TGTGCCAGCAGCCCCAGGACTAGGGGGAACACCGGGGAGCTGTTTTTT.

V usage is TRBV4-3 and J usage is TRBJ2-5; possibly TRBD1 for D (5 bases). CDR3 size: 13 residues. V was pared by 4 bases and J by 2 bases, with 8 bases between. The germline gives CDR1 LGHNA, CDR2 YSLEER. The CDR3 sequence is CASSRRGQETQYF. The CDR3 DNA is TGCGCCAGCAGCCGAAGGGGTCAAGAGACCCAGTACTTC.